The rows below give T cell receptor beta chains drawn from one sample of a study of T cells after posttransplantation cyclophosphamide. TCRdb keeps only in-frame clones here, not all; method: immunoSEQ multiplex PCR. The sample yields about 39,000 clones, without any singletons. Sequenced sample: PBMCs. These receptors originate from a woman aged 50 to 60 in good health and a related stem cell transplant donor. CDR3s include the opening cysteine and the closing phenylalanine or tryptophan. Fields, in order: V gene, CDR3 length, D gene, J gene, CDR3 protein. D genes are given only for firm matches.

TRBV14	17	-	TRBJ1-2	CASSQAFGQTDNYGYTF
TRBV21-1	15	-	TRBJ1-2	CASSSLNPTEHGYTF
TRBV7-2	15	-	TRBJ1-5	CASSLGGQVNQPQHF
TRBV28	16	-	TRBJ2-6	CASSPTGFSGANVLTF
TRBV4-1	16	TRBD1	TRBJ2-3	CASSLRDSASTDTQYF
TRBV6-5	12	-	TRBJ1-1	CASSGIGEEAFF
TRBV4-1	20	-	TRBJ1-3	CASSQGVLGQGHFSGNTIYF
TRBV18	15	-	TRBJ1-1	CASSPFGGKYAEAFF
TRBV6-5	15	TRBD1	TRBJ2-3	CASSSPRATGTTQYF
TRBV18	14	-	TRBJ1-6	CASSPETGASPLHF
TRBV28	13	TRBD1	TRBJ1-1	CASKILGQAEAFF
TRBV27	18	TRBD1	TRBJ2-4	CASSPGRGTALAKNIQYF
TRBV19	14	-	TRBJ1-3	CATNLLGAGNTIYF
TRBV2	14	TRBD2	TRBJ2-1	CASSLGGGYNEQFF
TRBV6-6	16	-	TRBJ1-1	CASSSTIGVRDTEAFF
TRBV5-4	16	TRBD1	TRBJ2-7	CASRSRTGGLSYEQYF
TRBV4-1	16	TRBD1	TRBJ1-2	CASSPQTGAPGGGYTF
TRBV7-8	12	-	TRBJ1-1	CASSLGGGRTSF
TRBV12-5	17	-	TRBJ1-5	CASGLADSTGSNQPQHF
TRBV28	14	TRBD1	TRBJ1-1	CASRGDRAHTEAFF
TRBV28	14	-	TRBJ1-2	CASRIGHTAYGYTF
TRBV5-4	16	-	TRBJ2-2	CASSLPFAGNTGELFF
TRBV5-6	14	-	TRBJ2-2	CASSLTGGAGELFF
TRBV28	16	TRBD1	TRBJ1-4	CASSSEPGQTNEKLFF
TRBV18	14	-	TRBJ2-2	CASSSTVNTGELFF
TRBV5-1	14	TRBD1	TRBJ1-1	CASSPRTGQTEAFF
TRBV5-4	14	-	TRBJ2-1	CAADRGGRYNEQFF
TRBV18	15	-	TRBJ1-1	CASSPRGTVNTEAFF
TRBV27	15	-	TRBJ1-2	CASSYRAGLGHGYTF
TRBV7-2	16	TRBD1	TRBJ1-3	CASSLGGTGTGNTIYF
TRBV4-1	16	TRBD2	TRBJ2-3	CASSQNLAGGTDTQYF
TRBV5-6	14	TRBD1	TRBJ1-2	CASSEPGQVPGYTF
TRBV11-2	12	-	TRBJ1-1	CASSLRVTEAFF
TRBV11-2	14	TRBD1	TRBJ2-7	CASSFARGIYEQYF
TRBV19	15	-	TRBJ2-3	CASSIGDTAGDTQYF
TRBV18	14	TRBD1	TRBJ1-6	CASSRQGTDSPLHF